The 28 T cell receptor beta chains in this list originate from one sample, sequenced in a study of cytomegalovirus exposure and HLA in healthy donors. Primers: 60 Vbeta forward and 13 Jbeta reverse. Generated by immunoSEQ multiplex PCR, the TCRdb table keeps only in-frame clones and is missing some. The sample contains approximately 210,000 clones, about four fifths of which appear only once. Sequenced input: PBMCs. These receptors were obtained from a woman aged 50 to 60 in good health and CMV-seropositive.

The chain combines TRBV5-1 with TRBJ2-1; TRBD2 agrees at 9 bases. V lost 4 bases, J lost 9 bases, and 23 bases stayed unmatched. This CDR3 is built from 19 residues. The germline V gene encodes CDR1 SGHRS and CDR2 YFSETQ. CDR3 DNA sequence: TGCGCCAGCAGCCCAGGACGGGGCGGGGGGGCTTCCCCAATCAGTGAGCAGTTCTTC. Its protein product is CASSPGRGGGASPISEQFF.

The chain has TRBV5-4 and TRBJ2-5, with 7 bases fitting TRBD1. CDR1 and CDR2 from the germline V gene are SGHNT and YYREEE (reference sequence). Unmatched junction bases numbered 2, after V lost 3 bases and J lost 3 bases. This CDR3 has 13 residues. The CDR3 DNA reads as TGTGCCAGCAGCTCGCAGGGGGAAGAGACCCAGTACTTC. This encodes CASSSQGEETQYF.

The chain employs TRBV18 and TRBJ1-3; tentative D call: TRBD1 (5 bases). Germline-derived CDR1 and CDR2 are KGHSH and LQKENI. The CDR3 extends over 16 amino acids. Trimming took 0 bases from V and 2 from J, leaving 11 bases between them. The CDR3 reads CASSPPVGAAGNTIYF. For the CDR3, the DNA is TGTGCCAGCTCACCACCAGTAGGGGCCGCTGGAAACACCATATATTTT.

The CDR3 DNA sequence: TGTGCCACCAGCAGAGATAAGGGGGGGGTCACCGGGGAGCTGTTTTTT. The encoded protein is CATSRDKGGVTGELFF. The rearrangement joins TRBV15 to TRBJ2-2; tentatively, D is TRBD2 (7 bases). The CDR3 extends over 16 amino acids. V lost 0 bases to trimming and J lost 4 bases, with 12 bases between them. Germline V gives CDR1 LNHNV, CDR2 YYDKDF (reference sequence).

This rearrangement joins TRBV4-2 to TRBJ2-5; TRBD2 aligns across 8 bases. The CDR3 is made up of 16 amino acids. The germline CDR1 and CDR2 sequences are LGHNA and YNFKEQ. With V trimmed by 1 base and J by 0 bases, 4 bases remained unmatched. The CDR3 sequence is CASSQGRGGYQETQYF. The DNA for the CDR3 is TGTGCCAGCAGCCAAGGCCGGGGGGGGTACCAAGAGACCCAGTACTTC.

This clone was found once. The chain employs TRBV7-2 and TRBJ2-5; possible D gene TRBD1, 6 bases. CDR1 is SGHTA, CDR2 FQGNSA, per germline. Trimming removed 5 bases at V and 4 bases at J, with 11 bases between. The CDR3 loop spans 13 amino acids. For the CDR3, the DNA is TGTGCCAGCAGCAAGGGACACGGAGAGACCCAGTACTTC. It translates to CASSKGHGETQYF.

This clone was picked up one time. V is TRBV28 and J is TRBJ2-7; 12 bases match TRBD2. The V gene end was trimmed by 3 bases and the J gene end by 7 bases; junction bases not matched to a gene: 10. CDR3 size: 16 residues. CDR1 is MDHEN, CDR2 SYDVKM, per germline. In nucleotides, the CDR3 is TGTGCCAGCAGTTTCACCCTAGCGGGGGGGCTTGGAGAGCAGTACTTC. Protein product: CASSFTLAGGLGEQYF.

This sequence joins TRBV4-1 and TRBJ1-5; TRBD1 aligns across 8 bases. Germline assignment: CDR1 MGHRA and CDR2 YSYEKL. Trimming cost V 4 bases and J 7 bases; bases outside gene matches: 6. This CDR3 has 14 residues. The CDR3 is CASSRRQGNQPQHF. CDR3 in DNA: TGCGCCAGCAGCCGAAGACAGGGGAACCAGCCCCAGCATTTT.

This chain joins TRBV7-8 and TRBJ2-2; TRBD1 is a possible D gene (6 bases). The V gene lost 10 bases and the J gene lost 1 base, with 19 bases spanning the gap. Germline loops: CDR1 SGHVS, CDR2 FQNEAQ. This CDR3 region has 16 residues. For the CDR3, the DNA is TGTGCCACTTCTCGGTCCGGACAGAGGAACACCGGGGAGCTGTTTTTT. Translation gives CATSRSGQRNTGELFF.

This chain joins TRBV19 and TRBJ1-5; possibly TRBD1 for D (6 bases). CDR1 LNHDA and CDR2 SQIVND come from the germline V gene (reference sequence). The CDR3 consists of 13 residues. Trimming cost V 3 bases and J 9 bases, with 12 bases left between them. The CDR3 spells CASSMIIRGPQHF. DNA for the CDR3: TGTGCCAGTAGTATGATAATCAGGGGGCCCCAGCATTTT. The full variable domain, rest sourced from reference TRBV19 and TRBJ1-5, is DGGITQSPKYLFRKEGQNVTLSCEQNLNHDAMYWYRQDPGQGLRLIYYSQIVNDFQKGDIAEGYSVSREKKESFPLTVTSAQKNPTAFYLCASSMIIRGPQHFGDGTRLSIL.

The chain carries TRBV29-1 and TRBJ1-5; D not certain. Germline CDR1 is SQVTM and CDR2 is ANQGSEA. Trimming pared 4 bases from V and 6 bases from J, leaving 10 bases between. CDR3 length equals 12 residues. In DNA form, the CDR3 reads TGCAGCGTTGCGGGTGCGTTTCAGCCCCAGCATTTT. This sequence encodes CSVAGAFQPQHF.

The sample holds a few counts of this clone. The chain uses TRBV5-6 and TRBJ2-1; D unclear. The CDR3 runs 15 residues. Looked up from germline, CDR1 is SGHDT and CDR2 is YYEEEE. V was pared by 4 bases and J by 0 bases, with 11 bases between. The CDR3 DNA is TGTGCCAGCAGCATTACTCCTGCCTCCTACAATGAGCAGTTCTTC. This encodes CASSITPASYNEQFF.

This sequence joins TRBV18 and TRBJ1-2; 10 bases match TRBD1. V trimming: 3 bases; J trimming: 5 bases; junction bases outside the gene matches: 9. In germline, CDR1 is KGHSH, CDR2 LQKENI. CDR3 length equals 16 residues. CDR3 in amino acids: CASSPRDRGARYGYTF. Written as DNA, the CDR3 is TGTGCCAGCTCACCCCGGGACAGGGGCGCTCGGTATGGCTACACCTTC. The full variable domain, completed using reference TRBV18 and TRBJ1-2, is NAGVMQNPRHLVRRRGQEARLRCSPMKGHSHVYWYRQLPEEGLKFMVYLQKENIIDESGMPKERFSAEFPKEGPSILRIQQVVRGDSAAYFCASSPRDRGARYGYTFGSGTRLTVV.

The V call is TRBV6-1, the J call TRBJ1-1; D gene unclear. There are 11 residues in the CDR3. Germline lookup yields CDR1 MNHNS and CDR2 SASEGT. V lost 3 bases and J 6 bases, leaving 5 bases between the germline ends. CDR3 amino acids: CASSDSAEAFF. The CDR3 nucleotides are TGTGCCAGCAGTGACAGTGCTGAAGCTTTCTTT.

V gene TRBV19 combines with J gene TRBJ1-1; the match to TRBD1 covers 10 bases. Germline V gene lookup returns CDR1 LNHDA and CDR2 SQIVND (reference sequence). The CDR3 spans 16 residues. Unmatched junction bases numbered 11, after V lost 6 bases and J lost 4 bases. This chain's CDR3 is CASRGGQGRRGTEAFF. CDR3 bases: TGTGCCAGTAGGGGGGGACAGGGGAGGCGCGGCACTGAAGCTTTCTTT.

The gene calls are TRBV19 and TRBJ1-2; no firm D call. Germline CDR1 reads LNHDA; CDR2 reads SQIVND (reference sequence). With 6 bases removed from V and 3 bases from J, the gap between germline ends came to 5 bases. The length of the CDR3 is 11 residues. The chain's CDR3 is CASRGYYGYTF. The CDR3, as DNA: TGTGCCAGTAGGGGCTACTATGGCTACACCTTC.

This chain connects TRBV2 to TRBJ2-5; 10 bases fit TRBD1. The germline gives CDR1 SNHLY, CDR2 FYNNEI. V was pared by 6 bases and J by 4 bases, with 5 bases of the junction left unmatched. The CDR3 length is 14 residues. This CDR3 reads CASRAGTGAETQYF. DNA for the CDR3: TGTGCCAGCAGGGCGGGGACAGGGGCAGAGACCCAGTACTTC.

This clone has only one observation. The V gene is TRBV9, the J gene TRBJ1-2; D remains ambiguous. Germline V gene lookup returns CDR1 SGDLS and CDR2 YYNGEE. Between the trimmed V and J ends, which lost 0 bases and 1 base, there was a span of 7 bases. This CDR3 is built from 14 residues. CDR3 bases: TGTGCCAGCAGCGTAGATTTCGGTAACTATGGCTACACCTTC. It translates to CASSVDFGNYGYTF.

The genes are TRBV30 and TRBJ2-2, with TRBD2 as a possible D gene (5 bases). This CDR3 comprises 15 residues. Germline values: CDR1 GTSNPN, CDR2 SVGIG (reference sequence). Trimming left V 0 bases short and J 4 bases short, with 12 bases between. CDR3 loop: CAWSVGARGTGELFF. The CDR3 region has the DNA TGTGCCTGGAGTGTAGGTGCCCGGGGCACCGGGGAGCTGTTTTTT.

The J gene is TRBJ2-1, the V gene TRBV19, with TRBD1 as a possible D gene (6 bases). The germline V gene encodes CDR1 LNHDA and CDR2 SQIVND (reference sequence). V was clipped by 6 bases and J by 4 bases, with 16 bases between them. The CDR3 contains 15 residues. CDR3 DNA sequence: TGTGCCAGTAGCCAGGGGTCATGGCCTTACAATGAGCAGTTCTTC. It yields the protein CASSQGSWPYNEQFF.

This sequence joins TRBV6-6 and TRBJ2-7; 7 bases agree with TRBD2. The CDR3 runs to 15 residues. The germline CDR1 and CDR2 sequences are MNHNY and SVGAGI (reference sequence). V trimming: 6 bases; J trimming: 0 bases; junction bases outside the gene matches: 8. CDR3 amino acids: CASSPRGTSSYEQYF. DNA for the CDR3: TGTGCCAGCAGCCCGCGGGGGACCAGCTCCTACGAGCAGTACTTC.

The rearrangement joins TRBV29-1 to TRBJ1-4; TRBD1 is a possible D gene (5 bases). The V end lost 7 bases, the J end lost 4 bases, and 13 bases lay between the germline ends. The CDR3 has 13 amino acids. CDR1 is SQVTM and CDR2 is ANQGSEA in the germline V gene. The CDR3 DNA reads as TGCAGCGCTCAGGGCGAAGATAATGAAAAACTGTTTTTT. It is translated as CSAQGEDNEKLFF.

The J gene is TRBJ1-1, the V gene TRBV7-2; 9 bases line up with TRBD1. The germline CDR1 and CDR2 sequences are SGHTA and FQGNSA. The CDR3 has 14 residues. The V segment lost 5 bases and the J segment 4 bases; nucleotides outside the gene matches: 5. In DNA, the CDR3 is TGTGCCAGCAGCCCGCTACAGGGGGCCACTGAAGCTTTCTTT. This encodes CASSPLQGATEAFF.

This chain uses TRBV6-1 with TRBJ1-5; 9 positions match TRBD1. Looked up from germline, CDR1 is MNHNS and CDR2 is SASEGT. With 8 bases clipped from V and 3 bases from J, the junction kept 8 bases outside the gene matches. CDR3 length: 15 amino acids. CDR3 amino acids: CASLRQGEYNQPQHF. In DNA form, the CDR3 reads TGTGCCAGCCTCAGACAGGGGGAGTACAATCAGCCCCAGCATTTT.

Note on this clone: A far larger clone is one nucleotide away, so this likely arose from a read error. The CDR3 nucleotides are TGTGCCAGCAGCCAAGCCTTATCGGGGGGCGGCAGGGGAGAGACCCAGTACTTC. Residues: CASSQALSGGGRGETQYF. The gene calls are TRBV5-8 and TRBJ2-5, with a weak D call TRBD2 (7 bases). Trimming removed 4 bases at V and 4 bases at J, with 26 bases between. Germline CDR1 SGHTS, CDR2 YDEGEE. CDR3 size: 18 residues.

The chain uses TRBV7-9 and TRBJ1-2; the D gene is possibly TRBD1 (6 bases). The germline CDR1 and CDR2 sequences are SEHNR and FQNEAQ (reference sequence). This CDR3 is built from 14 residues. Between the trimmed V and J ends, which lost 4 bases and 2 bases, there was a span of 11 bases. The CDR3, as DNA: TGTGCCAGCAGCTCGGGACACCGGAACTATGGCTACACCTTC. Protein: CASSSGHRNYGYTF.

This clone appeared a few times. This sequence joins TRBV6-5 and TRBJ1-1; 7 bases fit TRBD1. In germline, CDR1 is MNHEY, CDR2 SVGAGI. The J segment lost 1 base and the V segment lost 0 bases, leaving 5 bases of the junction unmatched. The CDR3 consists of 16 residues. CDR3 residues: CASSYSRRTGNTEAFF. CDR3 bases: TGTGCCAGCAGTTACTCAAGGAGGACAGGGAACACTGAAGCTTTCTTT.

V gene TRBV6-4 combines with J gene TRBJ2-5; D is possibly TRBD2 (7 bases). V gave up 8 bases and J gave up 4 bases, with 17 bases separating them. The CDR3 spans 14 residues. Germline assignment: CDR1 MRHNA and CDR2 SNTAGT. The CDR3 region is CASSYGGRGETQYF. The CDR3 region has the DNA TGTGCCAGCTCCTACGGGGGGCGGGGAGAGACCCAGTACTTC.